The clone carrying this TCR beta chain was seen ten or more times. The antigen remains unidentified. Germline V gives CDR1 DFQATT, CDR2 SNEGSKA (reference sequence). Unmatched junction bases numbered 5, after V lost 0 bases and J lost 3 bases. The length of the CDR3 is 15 residues. These data originate in a study of neurological immune-mediated disorders. Across the study: For the 35 or so multiple sclerosis patients, the disease was relapsing-remitting in roughly 31 and secondary progressive in 3.

The time point here: longitudinal time-point 2. Study-wide results and caveats: The multiple sclerosis repertoire cluster had no clinical or MRI feature associated with it. Subjects shared no identical expanded-clone CDR3 amino acid sequences, suggesting private TCR-beta repertoires in all groups.

Synthesis of cDNA was performed by 5'RACE using 10-nucleotide random UMIs. TCRdb reanalysed the 5' RACE reads using MiXCR and keeps one entry per CDR3 protein. The sample holds approximately 80,000 distinct CDR3 sequences, 5.8% seen once. The clonotype originates from a woman in her fifties or sixties with multiple sclerosis. The chain recombines TRBV20-1 with TRBJ2-7; 10 bases agree with TRBD1. The sample comprised PBMCs. CDR3 loop: CSARDPDRGGYEQYF. The CDR3 DNA is TGCAGTGCTAGAGATCCGGACAGGGGGGGCTACGAGCAGTACTTC.